The 9 T cell receptor beta chains reported below all come from one sample, sequenced in a study of blood T cell repertoires in COVID-19 (dated by TCRdb to 2019 to 2021). The method behind the library was the immunoSEQ multiplex PCR assay. Sourced from immuneACCESS, this table was stored by TCRdb with only in-frame sequences that have V and J called. A share of the clones is absent; for the studies checked, an unresolved V gene accounts for under half, and the remainder has no known explanation. In this sample the table shows hundreds of thousands of clones, just under 85% of which occur a single time. 8.9% of the sample lies in the top ten. Sequenced input: peripheral blood. These receptors were obtained from a man at least 80 years old with acute or convalescent COVID-19.

This clone was seen just once. This CDR3 is CAITGESNSPLHF. DNA of the CDR3: TGTGCCATCACGGGGGAGAGCAATTCACCCCTCCACTTT. The chain uses TRBV10-3 and TRBJ1-6, with D maybe TRBD1 (5 bases). Trimming shortened V by 7 bases and J by 7 bases, and 11 bases separated the two germline ends. This CDR3 has 13 residues. Germline V CDR1 and CDR2: ENHRY, SYGVKD.

This clone was recorded once. The chain couples TRBV6-6 to TRBJ2-7; 8 nucleotides align to TRBD2. The CDR3 has 15 amino acids. CDR1 and CDR2 (germline): MNHNY, SVGAGI (reference sequence). With 1 base clipped from V and 4 bases from J, the junction kept 6 bases outside the gene matches. CDR3 protein: CASSYLSGGPYEQYF. In nucleotides, the CDR3 is TGTGCCAGCAGTTACTTGAGCGGGGGACCATACGAGCAGTACTTC.

The genes are TRBV9 and TRBJ1-3, with TRBD1 matching 7 bases. V dropped 1 base and J dropped 4; count of bases not matched to a gene: 5. Germline V gene data show CDR1 as SGDLS and CDR2 as YYNGEE. CDR3 length: 15 residues. CDR3 DNA sequence: TGTGCCAGCAGCGTAACTCCGGACAGGGGAAACACCATATATTTT. Residues: CASSVTPDRGNTIYF.

This clone was seen only a few times. The rearrangement joins TRBV4-1 to TRBJ1-6, with a tentative D call TRBD1 (5 bases). This CDR3 has 15 amino acids. CDR1 and CDR2 (germline): MGHRA, YSYEKL. V was pared by 4 bases and J by 13 bases, with 20 bases between. CDR3 in DNA: TGCGCCAGCAGCCGCCTACCGGGGGGGGTCGATCCCCTCCACTTT. Its translation: CASSRLPGGVDPLHF.

The CDR3 nucleotides are TGTGCCAGCAGCCCCGAGGGAAGCTACACCTTC. Translation gives CASSPEGSYTF. The chain carries TRBV2 and TRBJ1-2; D gene uncertain. Per the germline V gene, CDR1 is SNHLY and CDR2 is FYNNEI. V was pared by 6 bases and J by 9 bases, with 11 bases between. This CDR3 region has 11 residues.

This clone was seen more than once but under ten times. J is TRBJ1-1 and V is TRBV6-5; D is possibly TRBD1 (6 bases). V was pared by 5 bases and J by 1 base, with 11 bases between. The CDR3 has 14 residues. Per germline, CDR1 MNHEY and CDR2 SVGAGI. CDR3 nucleotide sequence: TGTGCCAGCAGTCTTGACAGGAAGAACACTGAAGCTTTCTTT. Translation: CASSLDRKNTEAFF.

The CDR3 DNA reads TGTGCCAGCAGCCCGGACAGGGGCGATGCTAGCACAGATACGCAGTATTTT. Its translation is CASSPDRGDASTDTQYF. The chain joins TRBV11-3 to TRBJ2-3, with 9 bases matching TRBD1. The junction had 9 bases not matched to a gene; V was cut back by 5 bases and J by 0 bases. Germline V CDR1 and CDR2: SGHNT, YENEEA. The CDR3 loop spans 17 amino acids.

This rearrangement joins TRBV30 to TRBJ1-6; unclear D gene. This CDR3 has 14 residues. Trimming took off 0 bases at V and 5 bases at J, with 8 bases between the two ends. Germline V lookup: CDR1 GTSNPN, CDR2 SVGIG (reference sequence). The CDR3 DNA sequence: TGTGCCTGGAGTGTTTCGGGAAATAATTCACCCCTCCACTTT. As protein: CAWSVSGNNSPLHF. Complete variable domain (other parts from reference TRBV30 and TRBJ1-6): SQTIHQWPATLVQPVGSPLSLECTVEGTSNPNLYWYRQAAGRGLQLLFYSVGIGQISSEVPQNLSASRPQDRQFILSSKKLLLSDSGFYLCAWSVSGNNSPLHFGNGTRLTVT.

The chain has TRBV19 and TRBJ1-4; D remains ambiguous. The germline V and J ends were trimmed by 1 base and 0 bases, with 6 bases remaining between them. Germline lookup yields CDR1 LNHDA and CDR2 SQIVND (reference sequence). The CDR3 consists of 15 residues. The CDR3 DNA is TGTGCCAGTAGTATAGTCCAGGCAACTAATGAAAAACTGTTTTTT. This codes for CASSIVQATNEKLFF.